The 6 T cell receptor beta chains presented below share a single source sample, sequenced in a study of identical twins. A single record per CDR3 protein comes from TCRdb applying MiXCR to the 5' RACE reads. The sample shows a few hundred thousand distinct CDR3 sequences, approximately 18% of them seen only once. The specimen was naive T cells sorted from blood. The receptor source for this set is a man aged 50 or older in good health.

This chain uses TRBV7-2 with TRBJ2-7; 7 nucleotides match TRBD2. The V gene's germline CDR1 is SGHTA and CDR2 FQGNSA. Trimming at V came to 0 bases and at J to 2 bases, leaving 4 bases not matched to a gene. The CDR3 is 15 amino acids. CDR3 DNA sequence: TGTGCCAGCAGCTTAGCTAGCGGGTTTACCTACGAGCAGTACTTC. As protein: CASSLASGFTYEQYF.

In this sample, this clonotype turned up many times. The V and J genes are TRBV6-1 and TRBJ2-7; 8 nucleotides match TRBD1. Germline trimming cut 0 bases from V and 4 bases from J; bases unmatched to any gene: 5. The CDR3 is 15 amino acids. Germline V lookup: CDR1 MNHNS, CDR2 SASEGT. The CDR3 loop reads CASSEARGQGYEQYF. The CDR3 bases are TGTGCCAGCAGTGAAGCGCGTGGACAGGGTTACGAGCAGTACTTC.

CDR3 coding DNA: TGTGCCAGCAGCCCTGGCAGGGATAACTCCTACAATGAGCAGTTCTTC. Residues: CASSPGRDNSYNEQFF. The chain joins TRBV7-9 to TRBJ2-1; D might be TRBD1 (5 bases). In germline, CDR1 is SEHNR, CDR2 FQNEAQ (reference sequence). The CDR3 runs to 16 residues. V lost 5 bases and J lost 0, with 14 bases in between.

The table lists this clonotype with many counts. The CDR3 here is CATSRDSRGRVNTEAFF. In nucleotides, the CDR3 is TGTGCCACCAGCAGAGATAGCAGGGGGAGAGTGAACACTGAAGCTTTCTTT. The V call is TRBV15, the J call TRBJ1-1; 7 bases are shared with TRBD1. Germline V gene sequence: CDR1 LNHNV, CDR2 YYDKDF (reference sequence). This CDR3 comprises 17 residues. After removal of 0 bases from V and 0 bases from J, the junction contained 7 bases not matched to a gene. The whole variable domain, remainder taken from reference TRBV15 and TRBJ1-1, is DAMVIQNPRYQVTQFGKPVTLSCSQTLNHNVMYWYQQKSSQAPKLLFHYYDKDFNNEADTPDNFQSRRPNTSFCFLDIRSPGLGDTAMYLCATSRDSRGRVNTEAFFGQGTRLTVV.

CDR3 in amino acids: CASSQREIEQFF. CDR3 DNA: TGTGCCAGCAGCCAGCGGGAGATTGAGCAGTTCTTC. The chain couples TRBV2 to TRBJ2-1; 8 bases align to TRBD2. After removal of 6 bases from V and 9 bases from J, the junction contained 4 bases not matched to a gene. Germline values: CDR1 SNHLY, CDR2 FYNNEI. This CDR3 contains 12 residues.

The chain joins TRBV12-3 or TRBV12-4 to TRBJ2-3, with 7 positions matching TRBD1. This CDR3 spans 16 amino acids. Trimming at V came to 2 bases and at J to 4 bases, leaving 9 bases not matched to a gene. CDR3 DNA sequence: TGTGCCAGCAGTTTATATACAGGGGCCCCCGCAGATACGCAGTATTTT. Translation gives CASSLYTGAPADTQYF.